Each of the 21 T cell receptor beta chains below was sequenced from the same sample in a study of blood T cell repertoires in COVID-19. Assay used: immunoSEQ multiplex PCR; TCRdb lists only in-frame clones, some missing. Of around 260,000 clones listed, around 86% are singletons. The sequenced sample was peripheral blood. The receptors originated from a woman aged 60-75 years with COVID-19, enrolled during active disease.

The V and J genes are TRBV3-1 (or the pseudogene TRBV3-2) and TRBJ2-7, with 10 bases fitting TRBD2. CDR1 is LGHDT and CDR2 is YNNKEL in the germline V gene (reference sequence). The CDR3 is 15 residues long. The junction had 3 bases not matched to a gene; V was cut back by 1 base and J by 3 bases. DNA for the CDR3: TGTGCCAGCAGCCAAGCCGGGACTAGCGTCTACGAGCAGTACTTC. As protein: CASSQAGTSVYEQYF.

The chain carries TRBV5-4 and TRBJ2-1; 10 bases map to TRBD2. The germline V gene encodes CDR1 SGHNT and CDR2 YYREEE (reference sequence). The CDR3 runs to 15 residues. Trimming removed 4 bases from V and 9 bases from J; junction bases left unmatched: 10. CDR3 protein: CASSPSGRAVGEQFF. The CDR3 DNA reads TGTGCCAGCAGCCCAAGCGGGAGGGCGGTGGGTGAGCAGTTCTTC.

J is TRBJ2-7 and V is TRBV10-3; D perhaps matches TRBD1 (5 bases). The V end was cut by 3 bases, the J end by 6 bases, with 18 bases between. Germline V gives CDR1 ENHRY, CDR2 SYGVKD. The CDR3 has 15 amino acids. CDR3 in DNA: TGTGCCATCAGTGAAGGCGGCAGGGCAGGGTCCGAGCAGTACTTC. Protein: CAISEGGRAGSEQYF.

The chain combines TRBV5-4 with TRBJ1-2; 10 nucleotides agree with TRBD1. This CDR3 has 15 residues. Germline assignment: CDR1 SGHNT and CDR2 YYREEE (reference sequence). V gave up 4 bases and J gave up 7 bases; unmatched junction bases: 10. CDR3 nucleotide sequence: TGTGCCAGCAGCCCAGGACAGGGGGTAGTAGGTGGCTACACCTTC. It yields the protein CASSPGQGVVGGYTF.

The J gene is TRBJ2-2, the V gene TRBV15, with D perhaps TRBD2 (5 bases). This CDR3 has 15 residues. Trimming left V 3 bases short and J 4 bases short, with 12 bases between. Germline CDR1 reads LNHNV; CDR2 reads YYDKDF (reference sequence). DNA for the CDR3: TGTGCCACCAGCAGGCGGGCGACCACCACCGGGGAGCTGTTTTTT. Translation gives CATSRRATTTGELFF.

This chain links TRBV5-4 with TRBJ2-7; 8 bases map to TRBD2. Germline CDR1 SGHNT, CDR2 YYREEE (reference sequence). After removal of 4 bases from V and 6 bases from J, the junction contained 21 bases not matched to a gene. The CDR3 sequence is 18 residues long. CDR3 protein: CASSPSGYSGTGMGEQYF. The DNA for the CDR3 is TGTGCCAGCAGCCCCAGTGGCTATAGCGGGACGGGCATGGGCGAGCAGTACTTC.

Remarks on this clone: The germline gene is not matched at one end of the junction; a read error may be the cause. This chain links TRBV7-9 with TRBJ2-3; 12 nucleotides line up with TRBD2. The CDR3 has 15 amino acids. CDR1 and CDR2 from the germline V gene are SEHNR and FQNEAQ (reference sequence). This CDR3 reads CASSLAGGRADTQYF. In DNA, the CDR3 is TGTGCCAGCAGCCTAGCGGGAGGGAGGGCAGATACGCAGTATTTT.

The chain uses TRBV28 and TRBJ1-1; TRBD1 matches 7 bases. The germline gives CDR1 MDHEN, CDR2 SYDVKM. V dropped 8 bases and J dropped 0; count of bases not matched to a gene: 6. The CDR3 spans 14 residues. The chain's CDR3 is CASPPRGLNTEAFF. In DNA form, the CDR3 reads TGTGCCAGCCCGCCTAGGGGGCTGAACACTGAAGCTTTCTTT.

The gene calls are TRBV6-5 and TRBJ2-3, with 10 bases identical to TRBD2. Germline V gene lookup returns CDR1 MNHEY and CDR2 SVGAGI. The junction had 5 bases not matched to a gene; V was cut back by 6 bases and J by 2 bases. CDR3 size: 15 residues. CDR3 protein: CASRGTSVPTDTQYF. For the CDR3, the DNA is TGTGCCAGCAGAGGGACTAGCGTACCCACAGATACGCAGTATTTT.

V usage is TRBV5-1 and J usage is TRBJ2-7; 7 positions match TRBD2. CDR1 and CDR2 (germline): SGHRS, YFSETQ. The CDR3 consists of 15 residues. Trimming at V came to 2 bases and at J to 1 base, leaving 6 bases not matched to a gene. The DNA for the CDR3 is TGCGCCAGCAGCTTTCTGACTAGCACATCCTACGAGCAGTACTTC. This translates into CASSFLTSTSYEQYF.

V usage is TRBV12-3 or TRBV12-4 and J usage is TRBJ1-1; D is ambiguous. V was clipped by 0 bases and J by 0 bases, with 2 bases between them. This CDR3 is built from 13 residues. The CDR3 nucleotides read TGTGCCAGCAGTTTAGCCTTGAACACTGAAGCTTTCTTT. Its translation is CASSLALNTEAFF.

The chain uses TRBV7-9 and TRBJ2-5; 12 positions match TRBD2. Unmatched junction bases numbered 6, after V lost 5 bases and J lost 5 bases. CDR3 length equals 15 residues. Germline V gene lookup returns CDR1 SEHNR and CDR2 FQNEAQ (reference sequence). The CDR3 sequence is CASSRTSGIEETQYF. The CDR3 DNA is TGTGCCAGCAGCCGGACTAGCGGGATAGAGGAGACCCAGTACTTC.

The chain's CDR3 is CASSPQGGTYNEQFF. In DNA form, the CDR3 reads TGTGCCAGCAGCCCGCAGGGAGGAACCTACAATGAGCAGTTCTTC. J is TRBJ2-1 and V is TRBV28, with D possibly matching TRBD2 (6 bases). Germline assignment: CDR1 MDHEN and CDR2 SYDVKM. The CDR3 runs 15 residues. V lost 6 bases and J lost 2, with 14 bases in between.

The CDR3 DNA sequence: TGTGCCGCGACACCCAGGGACAGGGGCTCCCCTGGGTATGGCTACACCTTC. It translates to CAATPRDRGSPGYGYTF. The J gene is TRBJ1-2, the V gene TRBV30; 10 bases line up with TRBD1. With V trimmed by 8 bases and J by 5 bases, 20 bases remained unmatched. Per germline, CDR1 GTSNPN and CDR2 SVGIG (reference sequence). The CDR3 contains 17 residues.

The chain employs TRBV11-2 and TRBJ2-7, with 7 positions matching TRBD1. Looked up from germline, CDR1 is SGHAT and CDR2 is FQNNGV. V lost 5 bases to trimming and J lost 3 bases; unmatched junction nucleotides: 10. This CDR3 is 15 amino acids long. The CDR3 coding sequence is TGTGCCAGCAGCCCTACAGGGGTGATGGGCTACGAGCAGTACTTC. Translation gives CASSPTGVMGYEQYF.

In DNA, the CDR3 is TGCGCCAGCAGCCAAGAGCCTCCACCGAGCCTGAACACCGGGGAGCTGTTTTTT. It is translated as CASSQEPPPSLNTGELFF. V and J are TRBV4-3 and TRBJ2-2; D is unresolved. V was clipped by 0 bases and J by 1 base, with 15 bases between them. Germline V gene lookup returns CDR1 LGHNA and CDR2 YSLEER. The CDR3 runs 18 residues.

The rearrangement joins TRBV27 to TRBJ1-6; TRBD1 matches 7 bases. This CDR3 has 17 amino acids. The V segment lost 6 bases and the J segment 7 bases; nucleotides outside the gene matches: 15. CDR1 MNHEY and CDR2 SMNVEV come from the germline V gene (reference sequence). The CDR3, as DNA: TGTGCCAGCAGGATAAGTTTGGGAGGACAGGCAAATTCACCCCTCCACTTT. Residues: CASRISLGGQANSPLHF.

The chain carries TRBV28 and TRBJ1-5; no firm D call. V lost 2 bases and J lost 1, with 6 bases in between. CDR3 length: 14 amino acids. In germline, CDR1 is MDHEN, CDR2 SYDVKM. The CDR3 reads CASSLGESNQPQHF. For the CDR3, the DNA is TGTGCCAGCAGTTTAGGAGAAAGCAATCAGCCCCAGCATTTT.

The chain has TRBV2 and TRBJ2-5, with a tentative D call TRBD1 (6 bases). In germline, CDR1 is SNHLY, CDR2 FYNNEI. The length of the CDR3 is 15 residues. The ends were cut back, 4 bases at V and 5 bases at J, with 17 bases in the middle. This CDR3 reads CASSVPGTLPETQYF. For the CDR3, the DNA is TGTGCCAGCAGTGTACCCGGGACACTACCGGAGACCCAGTACTTC.

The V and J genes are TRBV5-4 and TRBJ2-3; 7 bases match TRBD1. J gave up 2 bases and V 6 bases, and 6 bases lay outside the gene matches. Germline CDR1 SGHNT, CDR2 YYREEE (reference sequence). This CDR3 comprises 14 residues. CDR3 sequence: CASNEGAPTDTQYF. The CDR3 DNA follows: TGTGCCAGCAATGAGGGGGCACCCACAGATACGCAGTATTTT.

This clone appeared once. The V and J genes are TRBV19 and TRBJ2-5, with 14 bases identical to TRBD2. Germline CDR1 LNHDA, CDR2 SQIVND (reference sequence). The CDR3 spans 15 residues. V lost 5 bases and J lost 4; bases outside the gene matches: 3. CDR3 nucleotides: TGTGCCAGTAGTCCGGGACTAGCGGGAGCAGAGACCCAGTACTTC. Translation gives CASSPGLAGAETQYF.